These T cell receptor beta chains were read from a single sample in a study of neurological immune-mediated disorders. TCRdb ran MiXCR on the 5' RACE reads and lists one entry per CDR3 protein. The sample lists 50,000 to 70,000 distinct CDR3 sequences, more than 9.5% occurring once. The specimen was PBMCs. The receptors shown here come from a woman between 55 and 75 years old with HTLV-1-associated myelopathy (HAM/TSP). Each CDR3 is given without its conserved first and last residue.

V gene: TRBV12-3/TRBV12-4; J gene: TRBJ2-5; CDR3 protein: ASSFRATDIAQETQY
V gene: TRBV7-2; J gene: TRBJ2-5; CDR3 protein: ASSAEGGRADAAQY
V gene: TRBV11-2; J gene: TRBJ2-7; CDR3 protein: ASSSGTPEQY
V gene: TRBV13; J gene: TRBJ1-5; CDR3 protein: ASSVQGAQPQH
V gene: TRBV20-1; J gene: TRBJ2-1; CDR3 protein: SARGWGPNEQF
V gene: TRBV5-1; J gene: TRBJ2-1; CDR3 protein: ASSPYDRNHEQF
V gene: TRBV25-1; J gene: TRBJ2-7; CDR3 protein: ASSEGSGGPSSYEQY
V gene: TRBV10-2; J gene: TRBJ1-1; CDR3 protein: ASLTGQTLNTEAF
V gene: TRBV20-1; J gene: TRBJ2-1; CDR3 protein: SARDARLAEYNEQF
V gene: TRBV5-6; J gene: TRBJ1-1; CDR3 protein: ASSLAPGIGTEAF
V gene: TRBV20-1; J gene: TRBJ2-3; CDR3 protein: SARDRVASAKGDTQY
V gene: TRBV20-1; J gene: TRBJ2-1; CDR3 protein: SARPGQSVQF
V gene: TRBV2; J gene: TRBJ2-1; CDR3 protein: ASEAASVNEQF
V gene: TRBV5-1; J gene: TRBJ1-6; CDR3 protein: ASSFESPGADSPLH